The clone carrying this T cell receptor beta chain was seen only a few times. The sample comes from a study of T-cell reconstitution after alpha-beta-depleted transplantation in children. Unique molecular identifiers were incorporated when the TCRbeta library was constructed. MiXCR was run by TCRdb on the PCR reads, yielding one entry per CDR3 protein. This sample yields 250,000 to 350,000 distinct CDR3 sequences, of which roughly 9.5% are seen a single time; 9.5% to 13% belongs to the top ten. Sequencing was performed on PBMCs from the stem cell graft donor, taken from the stem cell graft. This clonotype originated in a human donor who donated a stem cell graft to a child with SCID.

The DNA of the CDR3 is TGTGCCAGCAGCCTAAACGTCCGAGTGGGCACCGGGGAGCTGTTTTTT. Its protein is CASSLNVRVGTGELFF. The chain recombines TRBV7-8 with TRBJ2-2; D not certain. Germline V gene lookup returns CDR1 SGHVS and CDR2 FQNEAQ. This CDR3 comprises 16 residues. V lost 5 bases and J lost 4, with 17 bases in between.